Presented here are 3 T cell receptor beta chains from one specimen sequenced in a study of control samples from healthy donors and cancer patients. Produced via immunoSEQ multiplex PCR; TCRdb's table is partial and in-frame only. This sample yields tens of thousands of clones, of which 85% are seen a single time; roughly 18% belongs to the top ten. Material for sequencing was blood. Receptors were obtained from a man aged 25 to 40 in good health.

This sequence joins TRBV6-5 and TRBJ1-1; D not certain. This CDR3 contains 15 residues. Trimming left V 0 bases short and J 0 bases short, with 8 bases between. Germline V gene lookup returns CDR1 MNHEY and CDR2 SVGAGI. CDR3 residues: CASSYSPGMNTEAFF. CDR3 sequence (DNA): TGTGCCAGCAGTTACTCCCCGGGAATGAACACTGAAGCTTTCTTT.

The genes are TRBV6-6 and TRBJ1-5; D is unclear. The CDR3 totals 15 residues. In germline, CDR1 is MNHNY, CDR2 SVGAGI (reference sequence). The V end was cut by 6 bases, the J end by 0 bases, with 12 bases between. This CDR3 reads CASSQLSGSNQPQHF. The CDR3 coding sequence is TGTGCCAGCAGCCAGCTCTCGGGTAGCAATCAGCCCCAGCATTTT.

In the case of this clone: A read error may be the cause here, since a much bigger clone is one base away. The chain has TRBV30 and TRBJ1-1; D is unclear. Per germline, CDR1 GTSNPN and CDR2 SVGIG (reference sequence). The CDR3 sequence is 12 residues long. The V end lost 4 bases, the J end lost 1 base, and 7 bases lay between the germline ends. In DNA form, the CDR3 reads TGTGCCTGGACCCCAGGGAACACTGAAGCTTTCTTT. This codes for CAWTPGNTEAFF. The full variable domain, rest sourced from reference TRBV30 and TRBJ1-1, is SQTIHQWPATLVQPVGSPLSLECTVEGTSNPNLYWYRQAAGRGLQLLFYSVGIGQISSEVPQNLSASRPQDRQFILSSKKLLLSDSGFYLCAWTPGNTEAFFGQGTRLTVV.